This T cell receptor (beta chain) derives from a study of cytomegalovirus exposure and HLA in healthy donors (dated by TCRdb to about 2017). About the full investigation: According to an earlier analysis of a few hundred of the donors, about 170 million T cells yielded roughly 100 million unique TCR beta sequences and less than 300 Gb of sequence data. High-throughput TCR immunosequencing, statistical association of individual TCRs with disease status, and machine learning were combined to predict cytomegalovirus infection status. Among the roughly 410 genotyped donors, under 90% belonged to the genetic ancestry cluster associated with self-reported Caucasian donors. The study profiled the T cell repertoires of hundreds of subjects by immunosequencing and related them to cytomegalovirus serostatus. An early release that covered about 600 HLA-typed donors contained approximately 320 gigabases of sequencing data and around 80 million unique TCR sequences. HLA typing covered class I and class II loci at four-digit resolution. In addition to the first cohort of 650 to 750 subjects, a separate validation cohort of over 90 different subjects was used. Alongside the repertoire data, information on donor age, sex, ethnicity and CMV serostatus was compiled. Because of strong linkage in the cohort, roughly five DR-DQ haplotypes were treated as single units for association and clustering. A later genetic analysis took genome-wide SNP genotypes for about 65% of the 666 donors and used that subset as a discovery cohort. The study was designed to test whether signatures of past pathogen exposure could be identified by cataloging public T cell receptors. A later analysis re-analyzed previously published TCR beta repertoires from about 600 donors and added high-resolution HLA genotyping to study TCR occurrence patterns. Across around 400 genotyped donors of the cohort, an average of approximately 200,000 unique TCR beta nucleotide sequences per donor were sequenced, and 15% to 20% of those sequences were non-productive. In the later analysis, no new phenotypic data were used to find candidate immune exposures; instead, reliance was placed on TCR beta sequences and their occurrence across donors. In an earlier analysis of 500 to 650 of the donors, high-throughput TCR beta sequencing was used to judge whether each TCR beta V gene segment behaved as functional or pseudogenic. Every discovery cohort repertoire had been produced on one sequencing platform. Typing coverage varied by locus: roughly 620-640 donors for A, B, C, DRB1 and DQB1; roughly 510 for DQA1; around 570 for DPA1; some 470 for DPB1. Broad study findings and their caveats: A later analysis found that most CMV-associated TCR beta chains appeared HLA-restricted, with HLA associations seemingly driven largely by CMV exposure. Because counts were too low, roughly 16 rarely observed V segments, including chromosome 9 orphons, were excluded from the earlier analysis of several hundred of the donors. Immune exposure information for the cohort was limited to CMV serostatus. Roughly uniform sequencing depth across donors was assumed in presence/absence analyses, although this assumption may not hold. When HLA alleles, especially DR and DQ, strongly co-occurred, TCR associations were difficult to assign to individual alleles. Broadly in line with IMGT annotations, most TCR beta V segments showed up in productive rearrangements about 90% or about 30% of the time in an earlier analysis of 587 of the donors. Only TCR beta chains were sequenced in this cohort, and the absence of alpha or paired-chain data limited detectable features. Some IMGT-functional V segments, including TRBV6-2 and TRBV6-3, could not be distinguished by the 87-base-pair reads and were therefore excluded. A later genetic analysis reported fewer N-insertions in productive TCRs among donors in an Asian-associated ancestry cluster than the roughly 670-donor mean. According to a later analysis, TCR association rates differed among HLA loci, with DRB1 alleles showing the most associated TCRs and HLA-C alleles showing the fewest. The sequencing pipeline was judged likely to have produced a cluster of highly shared sequence variants as a technical artifact. In a later analysis, HLA-associated TCR beta chains were found to be more clonally expanded and to have lower generation probabilities than equally common non-associated chains. Most TCR sequences were observed very rarely across donors, whereas some public TCRs were present in many individuals. Three of the identified cytomegalovirus-associated TCR beta chains were confirmed in vitro to be specific for cytomegalovirus antigens. The classifier was reported to diagnose cytomegalovirus status with high specificity and sensitivity in both the original cohort and the validation cohort. The study listed 150 to 200 TCR beta chains as associated with cytomegalovirus. Linkage disequilibrium might explain the correlated functional status among segregating V segments, but an unknown experimental factor could not be excluded. V-gene and J-gene trimming of TCR beta chains was associated with a missense DCLRE1C variant in a later genetic analysis, and the association was replicated in an independent cohort. Because some donors lacked HLA typing at each locus, the association tests relied only on the typed subset. In a later analysis, several top co-occurrence clusters were reported to appear linked to parvovirus B19, influenza, CMV and Epstein-Barr virus. According to the authors, the approach could potentially be generalized to other disease states and immunological phenotypes. A further reported finding was that TCR beta sequences accurately predicted the HLA-A and HLA-B alleles for most subjects in the first cohort. At a false discovery rate of 0.05, a later analysis linked some 18,000 TCR beta sequences to specific HLA alleles.

The CDR3 runs 15 amino acids, cysteine and phenylalanine included. Only the CDR3 DNA is retained, 45 bases long and in frame from the first base. The junction shows trimming of 1 base on V and 7 bases on J, and the gene matches do not reach 2 bases of it. The germline V gene encodes CDR1 SGHDN and CDR2 FVKESK. Library prep was done by the immunoSEQ multiplex PCR assay. For the multiplex PCR, a mixture combining 60 forward primers for TCR Vbeta segments and 13 reverse primers for TCR Jbeta segments was used. A multiplex PCR assay on genomic DNA amplified the CDR3 region of rearranged TCR beta genes. The Illumina HiSeq System was used to sequence the amplified TCR beta libraries as 87-base-pair reads. For the original study's pipeline: A later analysis tallied 75 million to 95 million unique TCR beta chains across the 666 repertoires, and around 12 million of those chains were shared by two or more donors. To remove PCR and sequencing errors, raw reads were error-corrected and collapsed into unique sequences using a nearest-neighbor algorithm that merged closely related sequences. To assign V, D and J gene segments, CDR3 sequences were aligned to IMGT reference sequences. Each retained sequence needed at least a six-nucleotide match to both a V gene segment and a J gene segment. A rearrangement counted as productive if the CDR3 had no stop codons and remained in frame with V and J, and every other rearrangement counted as non-productive. CDR3 was defined according to IMGT convention as the region running from the second conserved V-encoded cysteine to the conserved J-encoded phenylalanine. In an earlier analysis of just under 600 of the donors, sequences lacking an unambiguous match to a single V gene segment were excluded. An earlier analysis of several hundred of the donors called V segments functional above 56.7% productive rearrangements and segregating when the between-donor standard deviation exceeded 5%. To diagnose cytomegalovirus status from the catalog of TCR beta chain sequences, a statistical classification framework was built. In a later analysis, V and J genes were assigned by comparing TCR nucleotide sequences against IMGT/GENE-DB human TR gene sequences. A later analysis assigned CDR3 sequences and most-parsimonious VDJ recombination scenarios with the TCRdist pipeline. In a later analysis, every TCR beta chain was defined by the combination of its CDR3 amino acid sequence and its V-gene family, and reads without a unique V-gene family were dropped. To address suspected cross-contamination and a sequencing artifact, a later analysis removed several hundred highly shared, low-generation-probability nucleotide sequences. A later analysis calculated a clonal expansion index for each public chain from normalized within-repertoire ranks of inferred template counts. In a later analysis, generation probabilities were computed with a VDJ recombination model fitted to out-of-frame rearrangements, and the resulting probabilities were checked against IGoR. In a later analysis, TCR-TCR, TCR-HLA and TCR-CMV co-occurrence was scored with hypergeometric tests, and a repertoire-size bias correction was applied to TCR pairs. A later analysis estimated false discovery rates by permuting HLA or CMV assignments 20 times. In a later analysis, co-occurring TCRs were grouped using DBSCAN, and TCRdist sequence similarity was added for clustering within HLA-allele-positive subsets. Repertoires with fewer than 30,000 or more than 120,000 public chains, plus five repertoires with anomalous nucleotide sharing, were excluded from co-occurrence clustering. Not all clones reach the TCRdb copy of this immuneACCESS table, which keeps in-frame sequences only. Checked studies attribute under half of the gap to unresolved V genes and leave the rest unexplained. Clonal size and the V and J genes are those of that table, whereas D and trimming came from the DNA. The sample's clone listing holds tens of thousands of clones. Over 3% of the sample is held by the ten biggest clonotypes.

Worth noting for this clone: Its binding antigen is unknown. The same CDR3 arises from other DNA sequences in this sample as well.

The cohort comprised some 700 healthy bone marrow donors. At the time of sampling, every cohort member was nominally healthy, though immune exposures that went unrecorded were likely present. The donor was CMV seropositive and belonged to the group of more than 250 seropositive cohort members. A peripheral blood sample was collected from each donor, and TCR beta sequencing was performed on peripheral blood mononuclear cells. Genomic DNA extraction from the blood cell samples was performed with the Qiagen DNeasy Blood Extraction Kit. Rearrangement joined TRBV14 to TRBJ2-1, and TRBD2 aligns with 12 junction nucleotides. Sequenced input: PBMCs. The receptor was derived from a female donor in good health and CMV-seropositive. DNA sequence: TGTGCCAGCAGCCAAGCTAGCGGGAGGGGGAATGAGCAGTTCTTC. Translated, this gives CASSQASGRGNEQFF. Full variable domain (CDR3 extended with the reference TRBV14 and TRBJ2-1 proteins): EAGVTQFPSHSVIEKGQTVTLRCDPISGHDNLYWYRRVMGKEIKFLLHFVKESKQDESGMPNNRFLAERTGGTYSTLKVQPAELEDSGVYFCASSQASGRGNEQFFGPGTRLTVL.